Following are 6 T cell receptor beta chains from one sample sequenced in a study of Graves' ophthalmopathy and Graves' hyperthyroidism (dated by TCRdb to between 2018 and 2020). TCRdb lists the instrument as Illumina HiSeq 2000. For repertoire sequencing, the TCR beta CDR3 regions were amplified from RNA transcripts. The first round of RT-PCR was done with HTBI primers and the Qiagen OneStep RT-PCR kit, and was followed by a second round of multiplex PCR, then size selection and purification. The raw public reads went through TCRdb reprocessing: fastp at Q25, MiXCR clone calling, in-frame beta chains kept. Under each unique CDR3 protein, matching rows form one entry showing the most common genes and DNA. The sample yields about 620,000 distinct CDR3 sequences; about a fifth were counted once. The top ten clonotypes cover approximately 7% of the sample. What was sequenced was peripheral blood. The receptors were sampled from a woman aged 18-30 years with stable Graves' hyperthyroidism. Some clones in this sample may be carry-over from other donors' samples. Donor details come from another sample of the same person, matched by shared clones.

This clonotype was observed many times. This rearrangement joins TRBV11-2 to TRBJ2-5; TRBD2 is a possible D gene (5 bases). Germline CDR1 reads SGHAT; CDR2 reads FQNNGV. The CDR3 contains 12 residues. Trimming took 5 bases from V and 7 from J, leaving 11 bases between them. The CDR3 DNA follows: TGTGCCAGCAGCCCCCGGACTGGGACCCAGTACTTC. This codes for CASSPRTGTQYF. The whole variable domain, remainder taken from reference TRBV11-2 and TRBJ2-5, is EAGVAQSPRYKIIEKRQSVAFWCNPISGHATLYWYQQILGQGPKLLIQFQNNGVVDDSQLPKDRFSAERLKGVDSTLKIQPAKLEDSAVYLCASSPRTGTQYFGPGTRLLVL.

The rearrangement uses TRBV5-5 and TRBJ2-7; possible D gene TRBD1, 6 bases. The CDR3 is made up of 14 amino acids. Germline CDR1 and CDR2: SGHKS and YYEKEE (reference sequence). Trimming shortened V by 0 bases and J by 4 bases, and 11 bases separated the two germline ends. CDR3 sequence reads: CASSLGGRKYEQYF. CDR3 coding DNA: TGTGCCAGCAGCTTGGGGGGGCGTAAGTACGAGCAGTACTTC.

This clonotype was detected many times. This chain links TRBV11-2 with TRBJ1-2; D is ambiguous. Trimming removed 1 base at V and 7 bases at J, with 10 bases between. From germline, CDR1 is SGHAT and CDR2 FQNNGV. The CDR3 sequence is 13 residues long. The CDR3 region is CASSLGLSSGYTF. DNA for the CDR3: TGTGCCAGCAGCTTAGGGCTTTCTAGTGGCTACACCTTC.

This chain connects TRBV15 to TRBJ1-5; TRBD1 aligns across 7 bases. Trimming took 3 bases from V and 2 from J; bases not matched to a gene: 4. The CDR3 loop spans 15 amino acids. Germline V lookup: CDR1 LNHNV, CDR2 YYDKDF (reference sequence). DNA of the CDR3: TGTGCCACCAGCAGTGACAGGGCCCGCAATCAGCCCCAGCATTTT. Its protein product is CATSSDRARNQPQHF.

CDR3 loop: CAWGGAEETQYF. The CDR3 bases are TGTGCCTGGGGGGGGGCGGAAGAGACCCAGTACTTC. The chain carries TRBV30 and TRBJ2-5, with TRBD2 as a possible D gene (7 bases). CDR3 length equals 12 residues. Looked up from germline, CDR1 is GTSNPN and CDR2 is SVGIG (reference sequence). The germline V and J ends were trimmed by 5 bases and 3 bases, with 10 bases remaining between them.

Ten or more counts support this clonotype. The rearrangement links TRBV25-1 to TRBJ2-5, with TRBD2 matching over 8 bases. The CDR3 covers 14 residues. Germline lookup yields CDR1 MGHDK and CDR2 SYGVNS. With V trimmed by 2 bases and J by 9 bases, 8 bases remained unmatched. CDR3 nucleotides: TGTGCCAGCAGTGAAGCGGGGGGCCCTACGGCCCAGTACTTC. It codes for CASSEAGGPTAQYF.